These 18 T cell receptor beta chains share one sample of origin, sequenced in a study of spatial heterogeneity in lung cancer. TCRdb re-called the 5' RACE reads through MiXCR, storing one row per CDR3 protein. Counted here are approximately 40,000 distinct CDR3 sequences, 12% to 15% occurring once; the ten biggest clones make up 50% to 60%. Sample time point: sample taken at primary tumor resection. The sample in question was PBMCs, obtained at surgery. These receptors were collected from a male donor with early-stage non-small cell lung cancer.

This clonotype showed up just a few times. This rearrangement joins TRBV9 to TRBJ2-7; 7 positions match TRBD2. J lost 0 bases, V lost 4 bases, and 10 bases had no gene match. The CDR3 covers 16 residues. Germline assignment: CDR1 SGDLS and CDR2 YYNGEE. The CDR3 loop is CASSPSPSGSSYEQYF. CDR3 sequence (DNA): TGTGCCAGCAGCCCAAGCCCTAGCGGAAGCTCCTACGAGCAGTACTTC.

This clonotype was observed a few times. The genes are TRBV5-4 and TRBJ1-2, with TRBD1 matching 7 bases. Germline-derived CDR1 and CDR2 are SGHNT and YYREEE (reference sequence). CDR3 size: 13 residues. V lost 3 bases to trimming and J lost 8 bases; unmatched junction nucleotides: 7. The CDR3 reads CASSSRDSEGYTF. As DNA, the CDR3 is TGTGCCAGCAGCTCGCGGGACAGCGAAGGCTACACCTTC.

Many counts were recorded for this clonotype. The chain recombines TRBV21-1 with TRBJ1-3. TRBV21-1 is shown as a pseudogene. This CDR3 is 13 amino acids long. CDR3 bases: TGTGCCAGCAGCGGTAGCTCTGGAAACACCATATATTTT. Translating it yields CASSGSSGNTIYF.

This clonotype has more than one count but fewer than ten. The rearrangement joins TRBV7-2 to TRBJ1-2; D call uncertain. From germline, CDR1 is SGHTA and CDR2 FQGNSA. With 5 bases removed from V and 1 base from J, the gap between germline ends came to 8 bases. The CDR3 contains 13 residues. Here the CDR3 reads CASSPALNYGYTF. The CDR3 DNA reads as TGTGCCAGCAGCCCGGCCCTTAACTATGGCTACACCTTC.

This clonotype came up many times. The gene calls are TRBV28 and TRBJ2-1; 7 nucleotides match TRBD1. This CDR3 has 15 amino acids. Losses at the gene ends were 4 bases for V and 9 bases for J; bases not matched to a gene: 12. The germline V gene has CDR1 MDHEN and CDR2 SYDVKM. CDR3 sequence: CASSSSSGTAFEQFF. CDR3 DNA: TGTGCCAGCAGTTCGTCTTCCGGGACAGCTTTTGAGCAGTTCTTC.

The J gene is TRBJ2-1, the V gene TRBV5-6; D is perhaps TRBD2 (5 bases). The CDR3 sequence is 15 residues long. The V and J ends lost 4 bases and 0 bases respectively, with 11 bases between them. Per the germline V gene, CDR1 is SGHDT and CDR2 is YYEEEE. The CDR3: CASSRTLSSYNEQFF. CDR3 bases: TGTGCCAGCAGCCGGACTCTTAGCTCCTACAATGAGCAGTTCTTC.

By proportion, this clonotype is medium-sized. The chain has TRBV29-1 and TRBJ1-2; a weak D match, TRBD1 (5 bases). Trimming took off 3 bases at V and 6 bases at J, with 17 bases between the two ends. CDR3 length equals 14 residues. The germline gives CDR1 SQVTM, CDR2 ANQGSEA. The CDR3 coding sequence is TGCAGCGTTGACTGGACGGGGACTTCGAATGGCTACACCTTC. It specifies CSVDWTGTSNGYTF.

The chain employs TRBV24-1 and TRBJ2-5; TRBD2 matches 13 bases. Per germline, CDR1 KGHDR and CDR2 SFDVKD. CDR3 length: 17 amino acids. The V and J ends lost 5 bases and 4 bases, in that order; junction bases with no gene match: 9. The CDR3 loop reads CATSAGSTSGRGETQYF. For the CDR3, the DNA is TGTGCCACCAGTGCAGGCTCAACTAGCGGGAGGGGAGAGACCCAGTACTTC.

There are many counts of this clonotype. The chain uses TRBV6-5 and TRBJ2-2, with unresolved D. The CDR3 length is 15 residues. The V end lost 0 bases, the J end lost 3 bases, and 8 bases lay between the germline ends. CDR1 is MNHEY and CDR2 is SVGAGI in the germline V gene. In DNA, the CDR3 is TGTGCCAGCAGTTACTCTCGTCGGGACACCGGGGAGCTGTTTTTT. As protein: CASSYSRRDTGELFF.

Regarding this clonotype: One end of the junction does not line up with germline, which may come from a read error. The chain has TRBV14 and TRBJ1-2; no clear D gene. Germline assignment: CDR1 SGHDN and CDR2 FVKESK. There are 15 residues in the CDR3. DNA for the CDR3: TGTGCCAACAGCCAAGGAGAAGGGATTAACTATGGCTACACCTTC. Translated, it gives CANSQGEGINYGYTF.

This clonotype has a handful of counts. The J gene is TRBJ2-1, the V gene TRBV12-3 or TRBV12-4, with D uncertain. V was shortened by 6 bases and J by 8 bases, with 8 bases between the two germline ends. The CDR3 is 11 residues long. The CDR3 sequence: CASRTVDEQFF. The CDR3 DNA is TGTGCCAGCAGGACCGTTGATGAGCAGTTCTTC.

At least ten counts were recorded for this clonotype. The chain uses TRBV3-1 and TRBJ2-5, with 10 positions matching TRBD1. Per the germline V gene, CDR1 is LGHDT and CDR2 is YNNKEL (reference sequence). V lost 10 bases, J lost 5 bases, and 7 bases stayed unmatched. The CDR3 is 13 amino acids. The CDR3: CANSRQGAETQYF. CDR3 nucleotides: TGTGCCAACTCGAGACAGGGGGCTGAGACCCAGTACTTC.

J is TRBJ2-2 and V is TRBV7-2, with 9 bases lining up with TRBD1. The CDR3 extends over 14 amino acids. The junction had 4 bases not matched to a gene; V was cut back by 5 bases and J by 6 bases. In germline, CDR1 is SGHTA, CDR2 FQGNSA. As DNA, the CDR3 is TGTGCCAGCAGCAATCGACAGGGGGCCGGGGAGCTGTTTTTT. Translation gives CASSNRQGAGELFF.

This clonotype was picked up a small number of times. The chain has TRBV29-1 and TRBJ2-1; 7 bases are a match to TRBD2. Unmatched junction bases numbered 6, after V lost 2 bases and J lost 5 bases. Germline CDR1 is SQVTM and CDR2 is ANQGSEA. The CDR3 contains 14 residues. The CDR3 nucleotides read TGCAGCGTTGAAAAGGCCACTAGCGACAATGAGCAGTTCTTC. Its protein product is CSVEKATSDNEQFF.

V gene TRBV3-1 combines with J gene TRBJ2-5; possible D gene TRBD1, 7 bases. This CDR3 is 14 amino acids long. The V and J ends lost 3 bases and 7 bases respectively, with 15 bases between them. Germline V gene data show CDR1 as LGHDT and CDR2 as YNNKEL (reference sequence). The CDR3 protein is CASSQAGQQATQYF. The CDR3 DNA reads as TGTGCCAGCAGCCAGGCGGGACAGCAGGCGACCCAGTACTTC.

This clonotype was picked up many times. This chain joins TRBV5-1 and TRBJ2-5; 14 bases match TRBD2. Germline CDR1 is SGHRS and CDR2 is YFSETQ. The junction had 11 bases not matched to a gene; V was cut back by 2 bases and J by 5 bases. The CDR3 runs to 18 residues. In DNA, the CDR3 is TGCGCCAGCAGCTTCGACGGACTAGCGGGGGGTCTCGCGGAGACCCAGTACTTC. The encoded protein is CASSFDGLAGGLAETQYF.

This clonotype has a handful of counts. The chain joins TRBV12-3 or TRBV12-4 to TRBJ2-7, with D possibly being TRBD1 (6 bases). Deletions cut 5 bases from V and 2 bases from J, with 19 bases between. This CDR3 region has 16 residues. The CDR3 coding sequence is TGTGCCAGCAGTCCACGCCGACAGAGGGGGACCTACGAGCAGTACTTC. Translation gives CASSPRRQRGTYEQYF.

The chain recombines TRBV5-4 with TRBJ2-7, with a weak D call TRBD1 (6 bases). This CDR3 is built from 15 residues. The V and J ends lost 0 bases and 3 bases respectively, with 13 bases between them. Germline assignment: CDR1 SGHNT and CDR2 YYREEE (reference sequence). The CDR3 coding sequence is TGTGCCAGCAGCTTGGGTGCCAGGGGAGTCTACGAGCAGTACTTC. Translation: CASSLGARGVYEQYF.